These T cell receptor beta chains were read from a single sample in a study of blood T cell repertoires in COVID-19. Generated by immunoSEQ multiplex PCR, the TCRdb table keeps only in-frame clones and is missing some. The data contain around 240,000 clones, roughly 88% of them singletons. The sequencing sample was made of PBMCs or T cells enriched from blood (not recorded which). Receptors originate from a woman aged 45-59 years who had recovered from COVID-19. Both conserved end residues are part of each CDR3. Each record gives: D gene, J gene, V gene, clone size, CDR3 protein, CDR3 DNA. D genes are given only for firm matches. Size values are once, few and many counts, or a class for expanded clones, and some rows have none.

d_call: NA; j_call: TRBJ1-2; v_call: TRBV28; clone_size: NA; cdr3_aa: CASSTTSYGYTF; cdr3_nt: TGTGCCAGCAGTACCACTAGCTATGGCTACACCTTC
d_call: NA; j_call: TRBJ1-2; v_call: TRBV5-1; clone_size: NA; cdr3_aa: CASSSSTAARVAF; cdr3_nt: TGCGCCAGCAGCTCCTCTACAGCCGCGAGGGTCGCCTTC
d_call: TRBD2; j_call: TRBJ2-5; v_call: TRBV6-5; clone_size: NA; cdr3_aa: CASKGTSGSQETQYF; cdr3_nt: TGTGCCAGCAAGGGGACTAGCGGGAGTCAAGAGACCCAGTACTTC
d_call: TRBD2; j_call: TRBJ2-5; v_call: TRBV5-6; clone_size: NA; cdr3_aa: CASSTPGLAGGLGETQYF; cdr3_nt: TGTGCCAGCAGCACCCCGGGACTAGCGGGAGGGCTGGGAGAGACCCAGTACTTC
d_call: NA; j_call: TRBJ1-2; v_call: TRBV6-5; clone_size: NA; cdr3_aa: CASSYGQSNYGYTF; cdr3_nt: TGTGCCAGCAGTTACGGGCAGTCTAACTATGGCTACACCTTC
d_call: TRBD1; j_call: TRBJ1-5; v_call: TRBV30; clone_size: NA; cdr3_aa: CAWRDPGQGLGNQPQHF; cdr3_nt: TGTGCCTGGAGAGACCCGGGACAGGGGCTTGGCAATCAGCCCCAGCATTTT
d_call: TRBD1; j_call: TRBJ1-2; v_call: TRBV6-2/TRBV6-3; clone_size: NA; cdr3_aa: CASSPRDRGRGYTF; cdr3_nt: TGTGCCAGCAGCCCCCGGGACAGGGGGCGCGGCTACACCTTC
d_call: TRBD2; j_call: TRBJ2-7; v_call: TRBV6-6; clone_size: NA; cdr3_aa: CASSFLTSREQYF; cdr3_nt: TGTGCCAGCAGTTTCCTGACTAGCCGCGAGCAGTACTTC
d_call: NA; j_call: TRBJ2-5; v_call: TRBV5-4; clone_size: NA; cdr3_aa: CASRGQTQETQYF; cdr3_nt: TGTGCCAGCAGAGGACAGACCCAAGAGACCCAGTACTTC
d_call: TRBD2; j_call: TRBJ2-5; v_call: TRBV9; clone_size: NA; cdr3_aa: CASSEGTSGYQETQYF; cdr3_nt: TGTGCCAGCAGCGAGGGGACTAGCGGGTACCAAGAGACCCAGTACTTC
d_call: NA; j_call: TRBJ2-1; v_call: TRBV30; clone_size: NA; cdr3_aa: CAWSDYAIPLQGAQFF; cdr3_nt: TGTGCCTGGTCTGACTACGCTATCCCCCTTCAAGGCGCGCAGTTCTTC
d_call: TRBD1; j_call: TRBJ2-3; v_call: TRBV19; clone_size: NA; cdr3_aa: CASSIPDRGMFDTQYF; cdr3_nt: TGTGCCAGTAGTATCCCGGACAGGGGGATGTTCGATACGCAGTATTTT
d_call: NA; j_call: TRBJ2-2; v_call: TRBV18; clone_size: NA; cdr3_aa: CASSPPGLPGTGELFF; cdr3_nt: TGTGCCAGCTCACCACCCGGACTACCGGGAACCGGGGAGCTGTTTTTT
d_call: NA; j_call: TRBJ1-6; v_call: TRBV6-1; clone_size: NA; cdr3_aa: CASTRWDKGNSPLHF; cdr3_nt: TGTGCCAGCACCCGGTGGGACAAGGGGAATTCACCCCTCCACTTT
d_call: TRBD1; j_call: TRBJ2-1; v_call: TRBV6-5; clone_size: NA; cdr3_aa: CASSYSGQGNEQFF; cdr3_nt: TGTGCCAGCAGTTACTCGGGACAGGGGAATGAGCAGTTCTTC
d_call: TRBD1; j_call: TRBJ2-2; v_call: TRBV4-1; clone_size: few; cdr3_aa: CASRLDRDTGELFF; cdr3_nt: TGCGCCAGCCGATTGGACAGGGACACCGGGGAGCTGTTTTTT
d_call: TRBD1; j_call: TRBJ1-2; v_call: TRBV4-1; clone_size: once; cdr3_aa: CASSQETLGTGSLGYTF; cdr3_nt: TGCGCCAGCAGCCAAGAGACACTAGGGACAGGGTCTCTTGGCTACACCTTC
d_call: TRBD2; j_call: TRBJ2-7; v_call: TRBV3-1/TRBV3-2; clone_size: NA; cdr3_aa: CASSQETSGRSYEQYF; cdr3_nt: TGTGCCAGCAGCCAAGAGACTAGCGGGAGATCCTACGAGCAGTACTTC
d_call: TRBD1; j_call: TRBJ2-3; v_call: TRBV7-2; clone_size: NA; cdr3_aa: CASSLTGQGSQDTQYF; cdr3_nt: TGTGCCAGCAGCCTCACTGGACAGGGCAGTCAAGATACGCAGTATTTT
d_call: NA; j_call: TRBJ2-2; v_call: TRBV19; clone_size: NA; cdr3_aa: CASRPLQGIGYTGELFF; cdr3_nt: TGTGCCAGTAGACCCCTCCAGGGAATTGGCTACACCGGGGAGCTGTTTTTT
d_call: TRBD1; j_call: TRBJ1-5; v_call: TRBV19; clone_size: NA; cdr3_aa: CASSARTGFQPQHF; cdr3_nt: TGTGCCAGTAGTGCGAGGACAGGGTTTCAGCCCCAGCATTTT
d_call: NA; j_call: TRBJ1-1; v_call: TRBV7-9; clone_size: NA; cdr3_aa: CASSHDTEAFF; cdr3_nt: TGTGCCAGCAGCCATGACACTGAAGCTTTCTTT
d_call: NA; j_call: TRBJ2-5; v_call: TRBV5-8; clone_size: NA; cdr3_aa: CASSRGLQETQYF; cdr3_nt: TGTGCCAGCAGCCGTGGCTTACAAGAGACCCAGTACTTC
d_call: NA; j_call: TRBJ2-1; v_call: TRBV29-1; clone_size: NA; cdr3_aa: CSVEGSPSSYNEQFF; cdr3_nt: TGCAGCGTTGAGGGCAGTCCGAGCTCCTACAATGAGCAGTTCTTC
d_call: NA; j_call: TRBJ1-5; v_call: TRBV7-2; clone_size: NA; cdr3_aa: CASSPRSRDQPQHF; cdr3_nt: TGTGCCAGCAGCCCCCGAAGCAGGGATCAGCCCCAGCATTTT
d_call: TRBD1; j_call: TRBJ1-2; v_call: TRBV9; clone_size: NA; cdr3_aa: CASSGNQGAQGYGYTF; cdr3_nt: TGTGCCAGCAGCGGGAACCAGGGGGCGCAGGGCTATGGCTACACCTTC
d_call: NA; j_call: TRBJ2-7; v_call: TRBV4-2; clone_size: NA; cdr3_aa: CASSQDLASYEQYF; cdr3_nt: TGTGCCAGCAGCCAAGACCTAGCCTCCTACGAGCAGTACTTC
d_call: TRBD1; j_call: TRBJ2-6; v_call: TRBV18; clone_size: NA; cdr3_aa: CASSPNRGSSGANVLTF; cdr3_nt: TGTGCCAGCTCACCAAACAGGGGGTCCTCTGGGGCCAACGTCCTGACTTTC
d_call: TRBD2; j_call: TRBJ2-7; v_call: TRBV6-5; clone_size: NA; cdr3_aa: CASTWTSGTYEQYF; cdr3_nt: TGTGCCAGCACTTGGACTAGCGGAACCTACGAGCAGTACTTC
d_call: NA; j_call: TRBJ2-3; v_call: TRBV7-8; clone_size: NA; cdr3_aa: CASSFIQRDTQYF; cdr3_nt: TGTGCCAGCAGCTTTATTCAGAGGGATACGCAGTATTTT
d_call: NA; j_call: TRBJ2-1; v_call: TRBV11-1; clone_size: NA; cdr3_aa: CASSSGVIGGNNEQFF; cdr3_nt: TGTGCCAGCAGCTCTGGGGTCATTGGAGGAAACAATGAGCAGTTCTTC
d_call: NA; j_call: TRBJ1-1; v_call: TRBV14; clone_size: NA; cdr3_aa: CASSQVWRGRTEAFF; cdr3_nt: TGTGCCAGCAGCCAAGTCTGGAGGGGTCGGACTGAAGCTTTCTTT
d_call: NA; j_call: TRBJ2-3; v_call: TRBV3-1/TRBV3-2; clone_size: NA; cdr3_aa: CASSHGGNTDTQYF; cdr3_nt: TGTGCCAGCAGCCATGGCGGCAACACAGATACGCAGTATTTT
d_call: NA; j_call: TRBJ1-2; v_call: TRBV6-2/TRBV6-3; clone_size: NA; cdr3_aa: CASSYDNWYGYTF; cdr3_nt: TGTGCCAGCAGTTACGACAATTGGTATGGCTACACCTTC
d_call: NA; j_call: TRBJ2-7; v_call: TRBV20-1; clone_size: NA; cdr3_aa: CSASTSAYEQYF; cdr3_nt: TGCAGTGCTAGTACGTCAGCCTACGAGCAGTACTTC
d_call: NA; j_call: TRBJ2-3; v_call: TRBV13; clone_size: few; cdr3_aa: CASSLIRGSGDTQYF; cdr3_nt: TGTGCCAGCAGCTTAATCCGGGGGTCAGGGGATACGCAGTATTTT
d_call: TRBD2; j_call: TRBJ2-7; v_call: TRBV5-1; clone_size: NA; cdr3_aa: CASSLGTSGPNEQYF; cdr3_nt: TGCGCCAGCAGCTTAGGGACTAGCGGTCCCAACGAGCAGTACTTC